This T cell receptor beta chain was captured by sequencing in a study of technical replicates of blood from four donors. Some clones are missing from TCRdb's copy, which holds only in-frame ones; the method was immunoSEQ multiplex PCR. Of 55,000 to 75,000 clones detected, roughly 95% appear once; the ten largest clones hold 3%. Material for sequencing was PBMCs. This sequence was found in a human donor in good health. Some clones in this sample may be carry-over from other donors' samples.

The CDR3 DNA follows: TGTGCCAGCACCTTCGGGACAGTAATGAACACTGAAGCTTTCTTT. Amino acid sequence: CASTFGTVMNTEAFF. The V and J genes are TRBV27 and TRBJ1-1; 7 bases map to TRBD1. This CDR3 is built from 15 residues. CDR1 is MNHEY, CDR2 SMNVEV, per germline (reference sequence). The V gene end was trimmed by 7 bases and the J gene end by 0 bases; junction bases not matched to a gene: 8.